Listed below are T cell receptor beta chains from one sample, sequenced in a study of blood T cell repertoires in COVID-19. TCRdb keeps only in-frame clones here, not all; method: immunoSEQ multiplex PCR. Of approximately 16,000 clones listed, approximately 78% are singletons. Sequences were obtained from peripheral blood. The receptors here all came from a man older than 75 with active or convalescent COVID-19. CDR3s include the opening cysteine and the closing phenylalanine or tryptophan. A D gene is named only where the DNA matches it firmly. Clone size appears in some rows only: once, few, many, or a class for an expanded clone.

D gene,V gene,clone size,J gene,CDR3 DNA,CDR3 protein
TRBD1,TRBV5-1,.,TRBJ1-5,TGCGCCAGCAGCCAGGGGACAGGGGTCAATCAGCCCCAGCATTTT,CASSQGTGVNQPQHF
TRBD1,TRBV6-5,.,TRBJ1-2,TGTGCCAGCACCCCGGACAGGGCTGGCTACACCTTC,CASTPDRAGYTF
TRBD1,TRBV2,.,TRBJ2-7,TGTGCCAGCAGTATGGACAGGGGGCAAGGGCAGTACTTC,CASSMDRGQGQYF
TRBD2,TRBV15,.,TRBJ2-1,TGTGCCACCAGCAGATTAATAGCGGGGGGGCCGGGTGAGCAGTTCTTC,CATSRLIAGGPGEQFF
.,TRBV14,.,TRBJ1-6,TGTGCCAGCAGCCAAGTACGGGGTGGCCGGGGGGCCCTCCACTTT,CASSQVRGGRGALHF
TRBD2,TRBV5-1,.,TRBJ2-1,TGCGCCAGCGCCGCGGGACTAGCGGGGGTAACCCGAGGGGATGAGCAGTTCTTC,CASAAGLAGVTRGDEQFF
.,TRBV18,.,TRBJ1-3,TGTGCCAGCTCACCAGAGCGGATCTCTGGAAACACCATATATTTT,CASSPERISGNTIYF
TRBD1,TRBV2,.,TRBJ2-2,TGTGCCAGCAGTGAGCGGACAGGGAACACCGGGGAGCTGTTTTTT,CASSERTGNTGELFF
TRBD1,TRBV2,.,TRBJ1-1,TGTGCCAGCAGTGTCTTACCGGGACAGGGGGTCACTGAAGCTTTCTTT,CASSVLPGQGVTEAFF
TRBD1,TRBV15,few,TRBJ1-2,TGTGCCACCAGCATCGACAGGGGCGTCTATGGCTACACCTTC,CATSIDRGVYGYTF
.,TRBV18,.,TRBJ1-3,TGTGCCAGCTCACCCCAGCCGGGGACAACCAACTCTGGAAACACCATATATTTT,CASSPQPGTTNSGNTIYF
.,TRBV11-2,.,TRBJ2-7,TGTGCCAGCAGCTTAGGATTCTCACCGGGATCCTACGAGCAGTACTTC,CASSLGFSPGSYEQYF
TRBD2,TRBV29-1,.,TRBJ2-7,TGCAGCGCTAGCGGGGGAGTGGAGCAGTACTTC,CSASGGVEQYF
.,TRBV14,.,TRBJ1-2,TGTGCCAGCAGCCAATTCAACGGGTATGGCTACACCTTC,CASSQFNGYGYTF
.,TRBV4-3,once,TRBJ2-1,TGCGCCAGCAGCCAAGATATTTATAGGAGACTCGCCTACAATGAGCAGTTCTTC,CASSQDIYRRLAYNEQFF
TRBD1,TRBV2,.,TRBJ1-6,TGTGCCAGCAGTGAATTGGGACAGGCGGGTTCACCCCTCCACTTT,CASSELGQAGSPLHF
TRBD2,TRBV13,.,TRBJ2-1,TGTGCCAGCATCGAAGGAGCGGGGGGGCTCCACAATGAGCAGTTCTTC,CASIEGAGGLHNEQFF
.,TRBV4-1,once,TRBJ2-2,TGCGCCAGCAGCCAAGCCATCAGGGACACCGGGGAGCTGTTTTTT,CASSQAIRDTGELFF
.,TRBV27,.,TRBJ2-1,TGTGCCAGCAGTTTATATGCCCCCGGGGAGCAGTTCTTC,CASSLYAPGEQFF
.,TRBV6-5,.,TRBJ1-1,TGTGCCAGCAGTTACTCCCCGACTCCCCAAGCTGAAGCTTTCTTT,CASSYSPTPQAEAFF
.,TRBV5-4,.,TRBJ1-6,TGTGCCAGCAGCACCGACAGGAGCTCCTATAATTCACCCCTCCACTTT,CASSTDRSSYNSPLHF
TRBD1,TRBV2,.,TRBJ1-6,TGTGCCAGCAGTGAAGCGCTAAGACAGGGTGGTTCACCCCTCCACTTT,CASSEALRQGGSPLHF